This is a list of T cell receptor beta chains from one sample in a study of cytomegalovirus exposure and HLA in healthy donors. Libraries were prepared by immunoSEQ multiplex PCR; TCRdb keeps only in-frame clonotypes and omits some of them. The profile shows 57,000 or so clones, less than 85% of them singletons. The sample taken for sequencing was PBMCs. The source is a woman aged 60 to 75 in good health and CMV-seropositive. Each CDR3 is given without its conserved first and last residue. Fields, in order: V gene, CDR3 protein.

V gene: TRBV11-2; CDR3 protein: ASSSGGGFEAF
V gene: TRBV28; CDR3 protein: ASSFGGSEAF
V gene: TRBV29-1; CDR3 protein: SVDRNEQF
V gene: TRBV5-8; CDR3 protein: ASSYLQGAIDTQY
V gene: TRBV7-8; CDR3 protein: ASSGTGGFSGNTIY
V gene: TRBV2; CDR3 protein: ASSPRLAAVDEQF
V gene: TRBV4-1; CDR3 protein: ASSQARSYEQY
V gene: TRBV7-2; CDR3 protein: ASSLVGGAGNTIY
V gene: TRBV7-2; CDR3 protein: ASSSGQALRAEAF
V gene: TRBV5-4; CDR3 protein: ASSPGLSGQPQH
V gene: TRBV12-5; CDR3 protein: ASGETSGGNNEQF
V gene: TRBV7-9; CDR3 protein: ASSLAEGLAEAF
V gene: TRBV5-6; CDR3 protein: ASSLLAGALSEQF
V gene: TRBV11-3; CDR3 protein: ASSLTGTNTGELF
V gene: TRBV25-1; CDR3 protein: ASRLGTANSYEQY